The entry that follows covers one TCR beta chain sequence. Looked up from germline, CDR1 is SGHDT and CDR2 is YYEEEE. The CDR3 is 14 amino acids. V was shortened by 1 base and J by 5 bases, with 12 bases between the two germline ends. The data belong to a study of blood T cell repertoires in COVID-19. TCRdb's copy holds only in-frame clones and misses some; the assay was immunoSEQ multiplex PCR. The top ten clones hold about 7.1% of a sample with hundreds of thousands of clones, 75% to 90% of them seen once. The V call is TRBV5-6, the J call TRBJ2-5, with D perhaps TRBD1 (5 bases). Sequenced: peripheral blood. The TCR was taken from a woman aged 55 to 70 with COVID-19, enrolled during active disease. The DNA for the CDR3 is TGTGCCAGCAGCTTGTGGGCCTCAGGGGAGACCCAGTACTTC. Translation gives CASSLWASGETQYF.